The rows below give T cell receptor beta chains drawn from one sample of a study of CD8 T cells in ankylosing spondylitis. One entry per CDR3 protein results from TCRdb running MiXCR on the 5' RACE reads. The data show about 130,000 distinct CDR3 sequences, with approximately 10% seen just once and 3.3% held by the top ten. Sequences were obtained from blood, either unsorted or a sorted T cell fraction (not recorded which). The source of these receptors is a male donor with ankylosing spondylitis or in good health (not recorded which). Both conserved end residues are part of each CDR3. A D gene is named only where the DNA matches it firmly. A row's size may be missing; if present it is once, few, many or a size class.

abundance | j_gene | d_gene | v_gene | CDR3nt | CDR3aa
many | TRBJ2-7 | TRBD2 | TRBV12-3/TRBV12-4 | TGTGCCAGCAGTAAAAGGACTAGCGGGTCCTACGAGCAGTACTTC | CASSKRTSGSYEQYF
many | TRBJ1-1 | NA | TRBV5-1 | TGCGCCAGCAGCTTGGCCGGGGAGAACACTGAAGCTTTCTTT | CASSLAGENTEAFF
many | TRBJ2-1 | NA | TRBV29-1 | TGCAGCGTTGAATCGGCGGACGGGCAGTTCTTC | CSVESADGQFF
many | TRBJ2-6 | TRBD2 | TRBV9 | TGTGCCAGCAGCTCCACTAACGCTAGCGGGAGGAGCTCTGGGGCCAACGTCCTGACTTTC | CASSSTNASGRSSGANVLTF
NA | TRBJ2-3 | NA | TRBV20-1 | TGCAGTGCTAGCTATCAGGGAGAGGCAGATACGCAGTATTTT | CSASYQGEADTQYF
many | TRBJ2-7 | NA | TRBV12-3/TRBV12-4 | TGTGCCAGCAGTTTTAGGTACGAGCAGTACTTC | CASSFRYEQYF
few | TRBJ2-7 | NA | TRBV20-1 | TGCAGTGCTCTATTCTGGGTCAGCGAGCAGTACTTC | CSALFWVSEQYF
few | TRBJ2-7 | TRBD2 | TRBV5-1 | TGCGCCAGCAGCTTGGGACTAGCGGGAGTGGGTGAGCAGTACTTC | CASSLGLAGVGEQYF
many | TRBJ2-4 | TRBD1 | TRBV2 | TGTGCCAGCAGTGTGACAGGGGGCATTGAGCGTACTCGCAAGAGGATTCAGTACTTC | CASSVTGGIERTRKRIQYF
NA | TRBJ2-1 | NA | TRBV7-2 | TGTGCCAGCAGCTACGACGGGACGACCAACAATGAGCAGTTCTTC | CASSYDGTTNNEQFF
NA | TRBJ2-3 | NA | TRBV6-2/TRBV6-3 | TGTGCCAGCAGTATTACCCTAATCCCTACGCAGTATTTT | CASSITLIPTQYF